Following are 7 T cell receptor beta chains from one sample sequenced in a study of T-cell memory formation after mild COVID-19. TCRdb re-analysed the 5' RACE reads in MiXCR, keeping a single row per CDR3 protein. The sample holds 540,000 or so distinct CDR3 sequences; about 20% are singletons and the top ten take about 12%. The sequenced material came from PBMCs or a T cell subset sorted from them (not recorded which). These receptors were obtained from an adult woman who had mild COVID-19 (a few samples of this study predate the infection). Cell type and time point are not known.

This clonotype appeared a few times. The rearrangement links TRBV12-3 or TRBV12-4 to TRBJ1-2, with TRBD1 matching 12 bases. V lost 6 bases to trimming and J lost 4 bases; unmatched junction nucleotides: 12. This CDR3 is built from 17 residues. CDR3 DNA sequence: TGTGCCAGCAGCAGGGACAGGGGGCAGGGGGGAAGCTATGGCTACACCTTC. This gives the protein CASSRDRGQGGSYGYTF.

The sample holds a few counts of this clonotype. The chain links TRBV9 to TRBJ2-1; D is unresolved. This CDR3 is 13 amino acids long. The V gene's germline CDR1 is SGDLS and CDR2 YYNGEE. The V end lost 1 base, the J end lost 6 bases, and 8 bases lay between the germline ends. For the CDR3, the DNA is TGTGCCAGCAGCGTACTTCTGGGCAATGAGCAGTTCTTC. This encodes CASSVLLGNEQFF. Drawing the rest from reference TRBV9 and TRBJ2-1, the complete variable domain is DSGVTQTPKHLITATGQRVTLRCSPRSGDLSVYWYQQSLDQGLQFLIQYYNGEERAKGNILERFSAQQFPDLHSELNLSSLELGDSALYFCASSVLLGNEQFFGPGTRLTVL.

This sequence joins TRBV4-1 and TRBJ2-7, with a possible D match to TRBD1 (6 bases). Trimming cost V 0 bases and J 6 bases, with 15 bases left between them. This CDR3 spans 15 amino acids. Germline lookup yields CDR1 MGHRA and CDR2 YSYEKL. The CDR3 DNA is TGCGCCAGCAGCCAAGAATCCTCAGGGGTGAGCGAGCAGTACTTC. Translated, it gives CASSQESSGVSEQYF.

This clonotype was counted a few times. V and J are TRBV12-3 or TRBV12-4 and TRBJ1-4; D ambiguous. The CDR3 loop spans 13 amino acids. Trimming took off 2 bases at V and 8 bases at J, with 9 bases between the two ends. The CDR3 nucleotides read TGTGCCAGCAGTTTAAGAGTTTTCGAAAAACTGTTTTTT. Its protein product is CASSLRVFEKLFF.

The V call is TRBV27, the J call TRBJ1-1; 9 nucleotides align to TRBD1. This CDR3 region has 13 residues. V lost 7 bases, J lost 3 bases, and 3 bases stayed unmatched. The germline CDR1 and CDR2 sequences are MNHEY and SMNVEV (reference sequence). CDR3 nucleotides: TGTGCCAGCAAGGGACAGGGCCACACTGAAGCTTTCTTT. Translated: CASKGQGHTEAFF.

This clonotype has just a few counts. The chain carries TRBV9 and TRBJ2-5; 10 bases line up with TRBD1. V shed 4 bases, J shed 5 bases, and the junction held 11 bases outside the gene matches. The CDR3 consists of 16 residues. The germline V gene encodes CDR1 SGDLS and CDR2 YYNGEE. The CDR3 region is CASSLPTGGAGETQYF. CDR3 DNA sequence: TGTGCCAGCAGCCTACCGACAGGGGGCGCGGGGGAGACCCAGTACTTC.

The V and J genes are TRBV3-1 and TRBJ2-3; TRBD2 aligns across 14 bases. This CDR3 has 21 amino acids. Germline V CDR1 and CDR2: LGHDT, YNNKEL (reference sequence). After removal of 4 bases from V and 7 bases from J, the junction contained 22 bases not matched to a gene. The chain's CDR3 is CASSLRSPTPGTSGSTNTQYF. The CDR3 nucleotides are TGTGCCAGCAGCCTCAGATCCCCGACCCCCGGGACTAGCGGGAGTACAAATACGCAGTATTTT.